This TCR beta chain was profiled in a study of cytomegalovirus exposure and HLA in healthy donors. Study summary: In an early release, HLA-typed donors contributed about 80 million unique TCR sequences. The study's findings and limits: A later analysis linked a missense variant in DCLRE1C to the trimming of TCR beta V and J genes.

Amplification used 60 Vbeta primers and 13 Jbeta primers. Method: immunoSEQ multiplex PCR; TCRdb's copy keeps in-frame clones and lacks some. The repertoire includes about 140,000 clones, 70% to 80% of them detected once, and approximately 5.1% sits in the top ten. Worth noting for this clone: The antigen is not known.

Germline V gives CDR1 MNHEY, CDR2 SVGAGI. The V gene lost 6 bases and the J gene lost 5 bases, with 10 bases spanning the gap. The CDR3 has 12 residues. The V and J genes are TRBV6-5 and TRBJ1-1, with a tentative D call TRBD1 (5 bases). This receptor was obtained from a male donor in good health and CMV-seronegative. The sample was PBMCs. The CDR3: CASRSGRTEAFF. CDR3 nucleotide sequence: TGTGCCAGCAGGTCAGGGCGGACTGAAGCTTTCTTT.